This TCR beta chain originates from a study of OX40 agonist ivuxolimab in advanced cancers. Study-wide context: The costimulatory receptor OX40 (CD134) was targeted by ivuxolimab, a fully human IgG2 agonistic monoclonal antibody. Intravenous ivuxolimab was administered to patients every 2 weeks at six dose levels: 0.01, 0.1, 0.3, 1.5, 3 and 10 mg/kg. Among the 50 to 55 dose-escalation patients, approximately 20 had hepatocellular carcinoma, roughly 15 melanoma, 9 renal cell carcinoma and 9 head and neck cancer. A male proportion of 70% to 90% and a mean age of around 60 years, ranging from 23 to 79, were recorded for the dose-escalation cohort. Patients were allowed to have had prior anti-PD-1, anti-PD-L1 or anti-CTLA-4 therapy, and more than 35% of the dose-escalation patients had been treated with checkpoint inhibitors. Partial responses occurred in three dose-escalation patients: two with cutaneous melanoma and one with hepatocellular carcinoma. The purpose of peripheral TCRbeta sequencing was to test whether ivuxolimab changed TCR sequence diversity and led to clonal T-cell expansion. The paper describes the monotherapy dose-escalation part (N = 52 patients) of the phase I trial of ivuxolimab. Overall study outcomes, separate from this receptor: Antigen specificity was not determined for the clonally expanded peripheral T cells. In partial responders in the 0.1-3.0 mg/kg groups, normalized peripheral clonal expansion was found to be among the lowest, especially among CD8+ T cells. Low levels of normalized T-cell clonal expansion were also seen in some patients who did not respond. At doses of 0.1 to 3.0 mg/kg, clonal expansion of both CD4+ and CD8+ T cells in blood was seen between baseline and week 6. After ivuxolimab, CD8+ T cells had more expanded clones than CD4+ T cells on average.

Genomic DNA was extracted from sorted cells for sequencing of the TCRbeta CDR3 region. The immunoSEQ Assay was used to sequence the TCRbeta CDR3 regions. Held by TCRdb, this immuneACCESS table contains in-frame sequences only and omits some clones. Under half of the omission traces to an unresolved V gene where checked; the cause of the rest is unknown. The sample table holds more than 50,000 clones, of which almost 95% were seen once. In total, the top ten clones hold approximately 18% of the sample. Regarding this clone: Its antigen specificity is not known. Qualities for individual bases were not recorded, and no much larger clone is one base off.

Trimming takes 5 bases from V and 1 base from J, and the germline ends sit 7 bases apart. Counted from cysteine to phenylalanine, this CDR3 has 13 amino acids. Only CDR3 DNA remains: 39 bases, in frame from the first base. As encoded in the germline V gene (reference sequence), CDR1 is MNHEY while CDR2 is SMNVEV. The trial excluded patients who had a history of autoimmune disease or who were on systemic immunosuppression. Peripheral blood for TCR sequencing was drawn from every dose cohort at baseline, at cycle 4 day 1 and at cycle 7 day 1. The samples were drawn from a first-in-human, open-label, multicenter phase I dose-escalation trial of ivuxolimab. Adults with locally advanced or metastatic head and neck squamous cell, hepatocellular, melanoma or renal cell carcinoma were enrolled in the trial. Before TCR sequencing, CD4+ T cells and CD8+ T cells were sorted from peripheral blood as separate populations.

This chain is built from TRBV27 and TRBJ2-3; the D gene cannot be resolved reliably. Sequencing used CD4+ or CD8+ T cells sorted from blood, obtained in a trial of the OX40 agonist ivuxolimab. The receptor's source is an adult with an advanced solid tumor such as melanoma, head and neck, liver or kidney cancer. The nucleotide sequence is given as TGTGCCAGCAGTCCGGATCGCACAGATACGCAGTATTTT. This is translated as CASSPDRTDTQYF.